These T cell receptor beta chains were read from a single sample in a study of B cell selection in AIRE deficiency. Data came from immunoSEQ multiplex PCR; TCRdb stores just in-frame clones and leaves some out. The sample holds about 14,000 clones, about 92% seen once. Sequencing was performed on Tregs sorted from PBMCs. These receptor sequences come from a human donor with AIRE deficiency. Each CDR3 is given with its conserved first and last residue. A D gene is named only where the DNA matches it firmly. Clone size, where shown, is once, few, many, or a class for clones that have expanded.

TRBV28,NA,TRBJ1-1,NA,TGTGCCAGCAGCGAACCCAGGGGAGCACTCACTGAAGCTTTCTTT,CASSEPRGALTEAFF
TRBV6-6,NA,TRBJ2-7,NA,TGTGCCAGCGGATCGACACGGGCGGCGTACTTC,CASGSTRAAYF
TRBV5-6,NA,TRBJ1-5,NA,TGTGCCAGCAGCTTTAGTCGGGGCAATCAGCCCCAGCATTTT,CASSFSRGNQPQHF
TRBV27,NA,TRBJ2-2,NA,TGTGCCAGCAGTTCAAGGCACTCACGGGGAGCTGTTTTT,CASSSRHSRGAVF
TRBV7-2,TRBD2,TRBJ2-3,NA,TGTGCCAGCAGCTTACCTCCGGGGGGGCGCGCAGATACGCAGTATTTT,CASSLPPGGRADTQYF
TRBV6-1,NA,TRBJ1-2,NA,TGTGCCAGCAGTGTAGCAGGACCGCTCTATGGCTACACCTTC,CASSVAGPLYGYTF
TRBV6-5,NA,TRBJ2-5,NA,TGTGCCAGCAGTTATTGGAACCAAGAGACCCAGTACTTC,CASSYWNQETQYF
TRBV11-2,NA,TRBJ2-1,NA,TGTGCCAGCAGCTTAGAGGCAGGGCGTTCGGGTGAGCAGTTCTTC,CASSLEAGRSGEQFF
TRBV28,TRBD2,TRBJ2-5,NA,TGTGCCAGCAGGGCCGGGACTAGCGGGAGACAGACCCAGTACTTC,CASRAGTSGRQTQYF
TRBV5-1,TRBD2,TRBJ2-1,NA,TGCGCCAGCAGCTTGGGGACTAGCGGGAGCTCCTACAATGAGCAGTTCTTC,CASSLGTSGSSYNEQFF
TRBV5-5,TRBD1,TRBJ1-2,NA,TGTGCCAGCAGCCTCCAGGGGGCGCCAAACTATGGCTACACCTTC,CASSLQGAPNYGYTF
TRBV6-5,TRBD2,TRBJ2-1,NA,TGTGCCAGCAGTAGATCCGGGAGGCCTCACAATGAGCAGTTCTTC,CASSRSGRPHNEQFF
TRBV28,NA,TRBJ1-5,NA,TGTGCCAGCAGTTGGGCACTTTATAGCAATCAGCCCCAGCATTTT,CASSWALYSNQPQHF
TRBV29-1,NA,TRBJ1-1,NA,TGCAGCGTTGAAGTTGTAGTCAGCCCGAACACTGAAGCTTTCTTT,CSVEVVVSPNTEAFF
TRBV19,NA,TRBJ2-7,NA,TGTGCCAGTAGCGGACAGCGAGCCTACGAGCAGTACTTC,CASSGQRAYEQYF
TRBV19,TRBD1,TRBJ1-5,NA,TGTGCCAGTAGTACAGGGGGCTACCAGCCCCAGCATTTT,CASSTGGYQPQHF
TRBV6-6,NA,TRBJ1-2,NA,TGTGCCAGCACCTATCTTGCGGGAAACTATGGCTACACCTTC,CASTYLAGNYGYTF
TRBV7-3,NA,TRBJ2-2,NA,TGTGCCAGCAGCTCCACAGGGTCTTTAGGGGAGCTGTTTTTT,CASSSTGSLGELFF
TRBV9,TRBD2,TRBJ2-3,few,TGTGCCAGCAGCGGGGGGACTAGCGGGATCCCAGATACGCAGTATTTT,CASSGGTSGIPDTQYF
TRBV28,NA,TRBJ2-7,NA,TGTGCCAGCAGTCGTGGCCCCTCCTACGAGCAGTACTTC,CASSRGPSYEQYF
TRBV11-1,TRBD2,TRBJ2-7,NA,TGTGCCAGCAGCTTAGCGAGACTAGCGGGAAAGAGATCCTACGAGCAGTACTTC,CASSLARLAGKRSYEQYF
TRBV20-1,NA,TRBJ1-2,NA,TGCAGTGCTAGAGGGACTTATGGCTACACCTTC,CSARGTYGYTF
TRBV19,NA,TRBJ2-5,NA,TGTGCCAGTAGCACGGGACCCAACGGGCAAGAGACCCAGTACTTC,CASSTGPNGQETQYF
TRBV7-9,NA,TRBJ2-5,NA,TGTGCCAGCAGCTTAGGACCGCGTGAGACCCAGTACTTC,CASSLGPRETQYF
TRBV19,TRBD1,TRBJ2-7,NA,TGTGCCAGTAGTGCCATCCGGACAGGGGGAGGCTACGAGCAGTACTTC,CASSAIRTGGGYEQYF
TRBV7-2,TRBD1,TRBJ2-1,once,TGTGCCAGCAGCTTGCCCTTTCTGGGACAGGGAGTTTCCAATGAGCAGTTCTTC,CASSLPFLGQGVSNEQFF
TRBV7-2,TRBD2,TRBJ2-7,NA,TGTGCCAGCAGCTTAGGGCGTCCTAGCGGGAGAGGCTCCTACGAGCAGTACTTC,CASSLGRPSGRGSYEQYF
TRBV2,NA,TRBJ1-1,NA,TGTGCCAGCACTATACGGGGGGCTGCTGAAGCTTTCTTT,CASTIRGAAEAFF
TRBV5-4,NA,TRBJ1-5,NA,TGTGCCAGCAGCGGTCCCCAGGACGGTAATCAGCCCCAGCATTTT,CASSGPQDGNQPQHF
TRBV6-4,TRBD2,TRBJ2-2,NA,TGTGCCAGCAGACTAGCGGCGAACACCGGGGAGCTGTTTTTT,CASRLAANTGELFF
TRBV7-9,NA,TRBJ2-3,NA,TGTGCCAGCAGCTTTGCGGGACAGTCCACAGATACGCAGTATTTT,CASSFAGQSTDTQYF
TRBV10-2,TRBD1,TRBJ1-1,NA,TGCGCCAGCAGACGGACAGGGGGCATGAACACTGAAGCTTTCTTT,CASRRTGGMNTEAFF
TRBV10-3,NA,TRBJ2-5,NA,TGTGCCATCAGTGAGAATGGGCGGGAAGAGACCCAGTACTTC,CAISENGREETQYF
TRBV5-6,NA,TRBJ1-2,NA,TGTGCCAGCAGCCTACGGGGCGGCGGGGGCTATGGCTACACCTTC,CASSLRGGGGYGYTF
TRBV18,TRBD1,TRBJ2-6,once,TGTGCCAGCTCACCGGACAGGGGAAGCTCTGGGGCCAACGTCCTGACTTTC,CASSPDRGSSGANVLTF
TRBV7-9,NA,TRBJ1-3,NA,TGTGCCAGCAGCTTGGAGAGATGGGCCTCCTCTGGAAACACCATATATTTT,CASSLERWASSGNTIYF
TRBV6-1,NA,TRBJ1-1,NA,TGTGCCAGCAATAGCAGAAGGGCCCGGGTCGCTGAAGCTTTCTTT,CASNSRRARVAEAFF
TRBV13,TRBD1,TRBJ2-7,few,TGTGCCAGCAGCTTATCCGGGACAGAGGTGTACGAGCAGTACTTC,CASSLSGTEVYEQYF
TRBV28,TRBD2,TRBJ2-7,medium-sized,TGTGCCAGCAGTTTAGCGGGAGGATCCTACGAGCAGTACTTC,CASSLAGGSYEQYF
TRBV7-9,NA,TRBJ2-2,NA,TGTGCCAGCAGCTTAGATCGTCAGCCCGGGGAGCTGTTTTTT,CASSLDRQPGELFF
TRBV5-1,NA,TRBJ2-1,NA,TGCGCCAGCAGCTACGGGGCCCAATACAATGAGCAGTTCTTC,CASSYGAQYNEQFF
TRBV5-6,TRBD2,TRBJ2-1,NA,TGTGCCAGCAGCTTGCCCCAGCGGGGCTACAATGAGCAGTTCTTC,CASSLPQRGYNEQFF
TRBV7-6,NA,TRBJ2-1,once,TGTGCCAGCAGCTTTCACAATGAGCAGTTCTTC,CASSFHNEQFF
TRBV19,NA,TRBJ1-3,NA,TGTGCCAGTAGTTTCGGCGGAGGTCAGAGGAACACCATATATTTT,CASSFGGGQRNTIYF
TRBV19,NA,TRBJ2-3,once,TGTGCCAGTAGTCTAGCGACAGATACGCAGTATTTT,CASSLATDTQYF
TRBV6-1,TRBD2,TRBJ2-1,NA,TGTGCCAGCAGTGTTACTAGCGGGAGGGCAAATAATGAGCAGTTCTTC,CASSVTSGRANNEQFF
TRBV28,NA,TRBJ1-2,NA,TGTGCCAGCAGCTGGCCCACGAACAATGGCTACACCTTC,CASSWPTNNGYTF
TRBV5-8,NA,TRBJ2-6,NA,TGTGCCTCCCGGTTCTCTGGGGCCAACGTCCTGACTTTC,CASRFSGANVLTF
TRBV5-4,TRBD1,TRBJ2-7,NA,TGTGCCAGCAGCTTGGGCCGACGACAGGGGGCATCCTACGAGCAGTACTTC,CASSLGRRQGASYEQYF
TRBV4-1,NA,TRBJ2-7,NA,TGCGCCAGCAGCCAAGTCTTCCGGGAGGGGGCACCCTACGAGCAGTACTTC,CASSQVFREGAPYEQYF
TRBV28,NA,TRBJ2-1,NA,TGTGCCAGCAGTTTATATAAGAGGGAGCGGAAATACAATGAGCAGTTCTTC,CASSLYKRERKYNEQFF
TRBV4-3,TRBD1,TRBJ2-3,NA,TGCGCCAGCAGCCAACAGGGGGCAGATACGCAGTATTTT,CASSQQGADTQYF
TRBV7-2,TRBD1,TRBJ1-1,NA,TGTGCCAGCAGATGGAACAGGGGGCTTGTAGGAACTGAAGCTTTCTTT,CASRWNRGLVGTEAFF
TRBV4-3,NA,TRBJ1-1,NA,TGCGCCAGCAGCCAATCAACAGGGCGGGGGACTGAAGCTTTCTTT,CASSQSTGRGTEAFF
TRBV5-1,TRBD1,TRBJ2-3,NA,TGCGCCAGCACCACAGGGGGCAAGACAGATACGCAGTATTTT,CASTTGGKTDTQYF
TRBV10-3,TRBD1,TRBJ1-2,NA,TGTGCCATCAGTGAGTCCCCCGGGACAGGGGGCAGGCCAAAAGGCTACACCTTC,CAISESPGTGGRPKGYTF
TRBV25-1,TRBD1,TRBJ2-7,NA,TGTGCCAGCAGTGGACAGGGCGAGCAGTACTTC,CASSGQGEQYF
TRBV2,TRBD1,TRBJ2-5,NA,TGTGCCAGCAGTCTCGGACAGGGATTTGAGACCCAGTACTTC,CASSLGQGFETQYF